The 24 T cell receptor beta chains below were found in one sample sequenced in a study of cytomegalovirus exposure and HLA in healthy donors. The PCR ran on 60 Vbeta and 13 Jbeta primers. This table comes from immunoSEQ multiplex PCR, and its TCRdb copy is limited to in-frame clones, with some not included. The sample shows about 200,000 clones, approximately 79% of them seen only once. Source material: PBMCs. Receptor source: a girl under 18 in good health and CMV-seropositive.

The gene calls are TRBV5-6 and TRBJ2-1; 10 bases agree with TRBD2. The CDR3 length is 16 residues. V lost 2 bases and J lost 2; bases outside the gene matches: 4. Germline V CDR1 and CDR2: SGHDT, YYEEEE. The CDR3 reads CASSFLSGGPYNEQFF. CDR3 DNA sequence: TGTGCCAGCAGCTTCCTTAGCGGGGGGCCCTACAATGAGCAGTTCTTC. The full variable domain, with the rest looked up from reference TRBV5-6 and TRBJ2-1, is DAGVTQSPTHLIKTRGQQVTLRCSPKSGHDTVSWYQQALGQGPQFIFQYYEEEERQRGNFPDRFSGHQFPNYSSELNVNALLLGDSALYLCASSFLSGGPYNEQFFGPGTRLTVL.

CDR3 sequence reads: CASGSSSKSGGQAYEQYF. The CDR3 DNA reads as TGTGCTAGTGGTTCCTCCTCGAAAAGCGGGGGTCAAGCTTACGAGCAGTACTTC. V usage is TRBV12-5 and J usage is TRBJ2-7; 8 bases agree with TRBD2. Losses at the gene ends were 4 bases for V and 4 bases for J; bases not matched to a gene: 18. The germline V gene encodes CDR1 LGHNT and CDR2 FRNRAP. The CDR3 extends over 18 amino acids.

CDR3: CASRETGQLNYGYTF. The CDR3 DNA sequence: TGTGCCAGCAGAGAAACGGGACAGCTTAACTATGGCTACACCTTC. The chain links TRBV2 to TRBJ1-2; 7 positions match TRBD1. Germline V lookup: CDR1 SNHLY, CDR2 FYNNEI. The CDR3 consists of 15 residues. V was clipped by 6 bases and J by 1 base; unmatched bases: 8.

The chain links TRBV5-5 to TRBJ1-6; D is possibly TRBD1 (6 bases). The V end lost 3 bases, the J end lost 2 bases, and 15 bases lay between the germline ends. The germline gives CDR1 SGHKS, CDR2 YYEKEE (reference sequence). This CDR3 is 17 amino acids long. The DNA of the CDR3 is TGTGCCAGCAGCTCACTAGGGGGAGGGACCTATAATTCACCCCTCCACTTT. This encodes CASSSLGGGTYNSPLHF.

The chain links TRBV5-1 to TRBJ2-7, with D perhaps TRBD2 (6 bases). The V gene's germline CDR1 is SGHRS and CDR2 YFSETQ. V gave up 0 bases and J gave up 1 base, with 8 bases separating them. The length of the CDR3 is 14 residues. The CDR3 spells CASSLGGKSYEQYF. The CDR3 region has the DNA TGCGCCAGCAGCTTGGGCGGGAAGTCCTACGAGCAGTACTTC.

This sequence joins TRBV2 and TRBJ2-5; possibly TRBD2 for D (6 bases). The J call may not be correct, given that the DNA end is closer to TRBJ2-7. The CDR3 sequence is 17 residues long. Germline V gene sequence: CDR1 SNHLY, CDR2 FYNNEI. The CDR3 here is CASSEPPRRGNSYEQYF. The CDR3 nucleotides are TGTGCCAGCAGTGAACCCCCACGGCGGGGCAACTCCTACGAGCAGTACTTC.

The J gene is TRBJ2-1, the V gene TRBV2; 7 bases are a match to TRBD2. There are 15 residues in the CDR3. Trimming removed 3 bases from V and 15 bases from J; junction bases left unmatched: 17. Germline V gene lookup returns CDR1 SNHLY and CDR2 FYNNEI. CDR3 nucleotide sequence: TGTGCCAGCAGTGACCCTCCCCCAGGACTAGAGGTTCTGTTCTTC. This codes for CASSDPPPGLEVLFF.

This chain links TRBV7-7 with TRBJ1-5; D remains unclear. Germline loops: CDR1 SSHAT, CDR2 FNYEAQ (reference sequence). V was trimmed by 1 base and J by 6 bases, leaving 7 bases between them. The CDR3 runs 13 residues. CDR3 sequence (DNA): TGTGCCAGCAGCTTAGGCAGAGGTCAGCCCCAGCATTTT. Residues: CASSLGRGQPQHF.

A few counts support this clone. The chain uses TRBV6-5 and TRBJ2-3; TRBD2 is a possible D gene (5 bases). Trimming removed 0 bases at V and 3 bases at J, with 13 bases between. The CDR3 has 16 residues. Germline V lookup: CDR1 MNHEY, CDR2 SVGAGI. In DNA form, the CDR3 reads TGTGCCAGCAGTTACTCGACCAGCGGCAAAACAGATACGCAGTATTTT. This encodes CASSYSTSGKTDTQYF.

A few counts support this clone. V gene TRBV19 combines with J gene TRBJ1-6; D is perhaps TRBD1 (6 bases). Trimming pared 8 bases from V and 7 bases from J, leaving 12 bases between. Germline lookup yields CDR1 LNHDA and CDR2 SQIVND (reference sequence). This CDR3 has 13 residues. CDR3 residues: CASADRMNSPLHF. DNA for the CDR3: TGTGCCAGTGCCGACAGGATGAATTCACCCCTCCACTTT.

The chain uses TRBV29-1 and TRBJ1-2; a weak D match, TRBD1 (5 bases). CDR1 SQVTM and CDR2 ANQGSEA come from the germline V gene. The CDR3 is 13 amino acids. V lost 6 bases to trimming and J lost 6 bases, with 17 bases between them. In DNA form, the CDR3 reads TGCAGCGTGCCGACCGGGGGTTTTGATGGCTACACCTTC. Translated, it gives CSVPTGGFDGYTF.

The J gene is TRBJ1-6, the V gene TRBV7-8, with 7 bases identical to TRBD1. CDR1 is SGHVS and CDR2 is FQNEAQ in the germline V gene. The junction had 5 bases not matched to a gene; V was cut back by 6 bases and J by 6 bases. The CDR3 has 14 amino acids. The CDR3 loop reads CASRDRVGNSPLHF. Written as DNA, the CDR3 is TGTGCCAGCAGAGACAGGGTTGGTAATTCACCCCTCCACTTT.

The V and J genes are TRBV5-8 and TRBJ2-7; TRBD1 aligns across 10 bases. Trimming at V came to 2 bases and at J to 5 bases, leaving 4 bases not matched to a gene. This CDR3 contains 14 residues. Germline CDR1 and CDR2: SGHTS and YDEGEE. DNA for the CDR3: TGTGCCAGCAGCTTAGGGACAGGGGTCCACGAGCAGTACTTC. Translation: CASSLGTGVHEQYF.

V and J are TRBV7-9 and TRBJ2-2; possible D gene TRBD1, 6 bases. The CDR3 has 14 amino acids. Germline-derived CDR1 and CDR2 are SEHNR and FQNEAQ (reference sequence). V was shortened by 7 bases and J by 1 base, with 10 bases between the two germline ends. The CDR3 reads CASTQGQNTGELFF. CDR3 in DNA: TGTGCCAGCACCCAGGGACAGAACACCGGGGAGCTGTTTTTT.

The rearrangement links TRBV11-2 to TRBJ2-7; TRBD2 matches at 8 bases. Germline lookup yields CDR1 SGHAT and CDR2 FQNNGV. This CDR3 spans 16 amino acids. J was trimmed by 7 bases and V by 1 base; bases with no gene match: 12. The CDR3 DNA sequence: TGTGCCAGCAGCTTAGCTTATGGCGGGGGGCGTTGGGAGCAGTACTTC. It encodes CASSLAYGGGRWEQYF.

A few counts support this clone. Other nucleotide sequences in the sample specify the same CDR3. The V gene is TRBV4-1, the J gene TRBJ2-7; 8 bases match TRBD1. CDR3 length: 15 residues. J gave up 3 bases and V 1 base, and 5 bases lay outside the gene matches. Germline V lookup: CDR1 MGHRA, CDR2 YSYEKL. The CDR3 bases are TGCGCCAGCAGCCAAGCTAGGGACAGGCGCTACGAGCAGTACTTC. Translated: CASSQARDRRYEQYF.

On this clone itself: Other DNA sequences in the sample encode the same CDR3. V usage is TRBV7-9 and J usage is TRBJ2-7; D unresolved. This CDR3 spans 11 amino acids. CDR1 and CDR2 from the germline V gene are SEHNR and FQNEAQ (reference sequence). Trimming left V 5 bases short and J 0 bases short, with 2 bases between. The CDR3 DNA is TGTGCCAGCAGCCTCTCCTACGAGCAGTACTTC. Protein: CASSLSYEQYF.

The chain combines TRBV28 with TRBJ2-3; D unresolved. Trimming cost V 2 bases and J 2 bases, with 20 bases left between them. Germline V gene sequence: CDR1 MDHEN, CDR2 SYDVKM. This CDR3 spans 18 amino acids. This CDR3 is CASSLDLEMRLSTDTQYF. In DNA, the CDR3 is TGTGCCAGCAGTTTAGACCTAGAAATGCGTCTTTCCACAGATACGCAGTATTTT.

The chain uses TRBV6-5 and TRBJ1-2, with 9 bases lining up with TRBD1. V gave up 2 bases and J gave up 8 bases; unmatched junction bases: 3. Germline V gives CDR1 MNHEY, CDR2 SVGAGI. CDR3 length: 13 amino acids. In DNA, the CDR3 is TGTGCCAGCAGTTACAGGGACAGGGACGGCTACACCTTC. As protein: CASSYRDRDGYTF.

The chain links TRBV27 to TRBJ1-2; D remains ambiguous. V was cut by 3 bases and J by 2 bases, with 7 bases left in between. Per germline, CDR1 MNHEY and CDR2 SMNVEV (reference sequence). This CDR3 region has 13 residues. DNA of the CDR3: TGTGCCAGCAGTTTTGGGGAGAACTATGGCTACACCTTC. Its protein is CASSFGENYGYTF.

The chain is built from TRBV13 and TRBJ2-7; the D gene is possibly TRBD1 (6 bases). Trimming stripped 6 bases from V and 0 bases from J, with 12 bases between. The CDR3 is 14 residues long. Germline V gene data show CDR1 as PRHDT and CDR2 as FYEKMQ (reference sequence). The CDR3 here is CASRRQESSYEQYF. CDR3 coding DNA: TGTGCCAGCAGGAGACAGGAGAGCTCCTACGAGCAGTACTTC.

The rearrangement uses TRBV6-1 and TRBJ2-7; D possibly corresponds to TRBD2 (5 bases). V gave up 7 bases and J gave up 0 bases, with 10 bases separating them. Per germline, CDR1 MNHNS and CDR2 SASEGT. The CDR3 length is 13 residues. Here the CDR3 reads CASKREPSYEQYF. The CDR3 DNA sequence: TGTGCCAGCAAAAGGGAGCCCTCCTACGAGCAGTACTTC.

This clone was seen a single time. The J gene is TRBJ1-6, the V gene TRBV27, with D possibly TRBD1 on 6 matching bases. V was trimmed by 2 bases and J by 0 bases, leaving 8 bases between them. The CDR3 runs 16 residues. Looked up from germline, CDR1 is MNHEY and CDR2 is SMNVEV (reference sequence). In nucleotides, the CDR3 is TGTGCCAGCAGTTTACAGGGGAGCTCCTATAATTCACCCCTCCACTTT. Protein sequence: CASSLQGSSYNSPLHF.

The rearrangement uses TRBV7-8 and TRBJ2-1; 7 bases are a match to TRBD2. Germline assignment: CDR1 SGHVS and CDR2 FQNEAQ. Trimming cost V 5 bases and J 3 bases; bases outside gene matches: 7. This CDR3 contains 15 residues. The CDR3, as DNA: TGTGCCAGCAGCGTGTCTAGCGGCTACTACAATGAGCAGTTCTTC. It yields the protein CASSVSSGYYNEQFF.